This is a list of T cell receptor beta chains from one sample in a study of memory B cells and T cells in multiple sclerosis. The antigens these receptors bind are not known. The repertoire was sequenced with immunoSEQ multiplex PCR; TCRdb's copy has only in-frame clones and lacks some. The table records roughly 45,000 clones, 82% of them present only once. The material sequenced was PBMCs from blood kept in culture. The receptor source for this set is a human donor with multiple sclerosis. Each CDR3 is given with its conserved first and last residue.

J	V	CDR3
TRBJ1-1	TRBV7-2	CASSLSRDAEAFF
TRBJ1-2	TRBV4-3	CASSQDIGTDGYTF
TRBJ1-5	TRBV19	CASSKLVPLGSNQPQHF
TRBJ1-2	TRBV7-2	CASSPFGGANYGYTF
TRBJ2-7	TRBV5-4	CASRASLAQEQYF
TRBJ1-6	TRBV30	CAWSVLPNIRISPLHF
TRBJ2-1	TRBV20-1	CSARTRGEQFF
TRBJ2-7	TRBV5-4	CASSLTGGYEQYF
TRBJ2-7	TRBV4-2	CASSQGDRGAYEQYF
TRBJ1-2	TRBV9	CASSVDFEGAPDGYTF
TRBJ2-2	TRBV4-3	CASSQDGPTTGELFF
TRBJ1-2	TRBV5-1	CASSPGTVNYGYTF
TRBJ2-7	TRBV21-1	CAFWGTGHYEQYF
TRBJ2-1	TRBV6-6	CASSYSRQSDEQFF
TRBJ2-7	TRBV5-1	CASSLGQGDEQYF
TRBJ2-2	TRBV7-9	CASRPPGSNTGELFF
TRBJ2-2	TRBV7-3	CASSLRPGQNTGELFF
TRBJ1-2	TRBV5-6	CASSLGFKPWEDYGYTF
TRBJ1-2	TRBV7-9	CASTRNQGASNYGYTF
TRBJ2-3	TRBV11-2	CASSPTSTDTQYF
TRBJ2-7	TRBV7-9	CASSSLTWEQYF
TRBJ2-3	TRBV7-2	CASSLGAALTDTQYF
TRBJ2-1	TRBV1	CTSSQDSGRGPNEQFF
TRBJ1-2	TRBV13	CASSSGPSGEWYYGYTF
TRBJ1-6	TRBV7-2	CASRLQGEGSPLHF